The 17 T cell receptor beta chains below all came from one sample that was sequenced in a study of cytomegalovirus exposure and HLA in healthy donors (dated by TCRdb to about 2017). The library was produced with the immunoSEQ multiplex PCR assay. The multiplex PCR relied on a mix of 60 forward primers for TCR Vbeta segments and 13 reverse primers for TCR Jbeta segments. TCRdb limited this immuneACCESS table to in-frame rearrangements with V and J called. A share of clones is missing; checked studies link under half to unresolved V genes, and the rest is unexplained. The sample table lists around 150,000 clones, over 60% of them with a count of one. Under 3% of the sample comes from the top ten. The specimen was PBMCs. The source is a woman in her twenties or thirties in good health and CMV-seropositive.

This clone was seen only a few times. The chain couples TRBV2 to TRBJ1-1; no reliable D call. The CDR3 runs to 12 residues. Germline CDR1 reads SNHLY; CDR2 reads FYNNEI. The V and J ends lost 6 bases and 6 bases respectively, with 11 bases between them. In DNA, the CDR3 is TGTGCCAGCAGCAGCGGCCGGGCTGAAGCTTTCTTT. Encoded protein: CASSSGRAEAFF.

The gene calls are TRBV11-3 and TRBJ2-3; 12 bases line up with TRBD2. The CDR3 runs to 14 residues. J was trimmed by 5 bases and V by 4 bases; bases with no gene match: 1. The germline CDR1 and CDR2 sequences are SGHNT and YENEEA. Here the CDR3 DNA reads TGTGCCAGCAGCTGGGGACTAGCGGGAGATACGCAGTATTTT. This gives the protein CASSWGLAGDTQYF.

The chain carries TRBV28 and TRBJ1-2; 10 bases fit TRBD1. The length of the CDR3 is 16 residues. Germline lookup yields CDR1 MDHEN and CDR2 SYDVKM. Germline trimming cut 6 bases from V and 3 bases from J; bases unmatched to any gene: 10. This chain's CDR3 is CASSPGTGALYYGYTF. The DNA of the CDR3 is TGTGCCAGCAGCCCCGGGACAGGGGCCCTATACTATGGCTACACCTTC.

This clone was counted between two and nine times. The chain carries TRBV6-1 and TRBJ2-5, with 9 positions matching TRBD2. The J call is in doubt because the DNA end fits TRBJ2-7 better. CDR1 and CDR2 from the germline V gene are MNHNS and SASEGT. This CDR3 comprises 15 residues. This CDR3 is CASSALAGSSYEQYF. Here the CDR3 DNA reads TGTGCCAGCAGTGCTCTAGCGGGGAGCTCCTACGAGCAGTACTTC.

This rearrangement joins TRBV19 to TRBJ2-3; 7 positions agree with TRBD1. CDR3 length: 17 residues. Germline V CDR1 and CDR2: LNHDA, SQIVND (reference sequence). Germline trimming cut 7 bases from V and 4 bases from J; bases unmatched to any gene: 17. For the CDR3, the DNA is TGTGCCAGTACCGTAAATCCCGGACAGGCCACGGCAGATACGCAGTATTTT. This codes for CASTVNPGQATADTQYF.

The chain combines TRBV2 with TRBJ1-6, with D unresolved. The CDR3 spans 14 residues. Germline values: CDR1 SNHLY, CDR2 FYNNEI. V was trimmed by 3 bases and J by 8 bases, leaving 11 bases between them. The CDR3 DNA follows: TGTGCCAGCAGTGAGTTTGAGGTGGATTCACCCCTCCACTTT. Amino acids: CASSEFEVDSPLHF.

The V and J genes are TRBV5-4 and TRBJ1-6; 8 bases align to TRBD1. The CDR3 length is 18 residues. Germline V gene data show CDR1 as SGHNT and CDR2 as YYREEE (reference sequence). The trim removed 4 bases at V and 9 bases at J, leaving 18 bases unmatched. The CDR3, as DNA: TGTGCCAGCAGCACAACCGGGACAGGTACCTTCGGGGGTTCACCCCTCCACTTT. It codes for CASSTTGTGTFGGSPLHF.

This clone was seen repeatedly, ten times or more. The chain employs TRBV30 and TRBJ2-5; D unclear. CDR1 is GTSNPN and CDR2 is SVGIG in the germline V gene (reference sequence). The CDR3 is made up of 13 amino acids. Trimming left V 1 base short and J 3 bases short, with 9 bases between. The CDR3 is CAWSAIDKETQYF. The CDR3, as DNA: TGTGCCTGGAGTGCGATTGACAAAGAGACCCAGTACTTC.

This clone was detected only a few times. The chain recombines TRBV5-8 with TRBJ1-5, with no clear D. The V end was cut by 1 base, the J end by 4 bases, with 15 bases between. This CDR3 is 16 amino acids long. The germline CDR1 and CDR2 sequences are SGHTS and YDEGEE. The CDR3 nucleotides are TGTGCCAGCAGCTTGTCTCTAACCCCCCTTAATCAGCCCCAGCATTTT. Its translation is CASSLSLTPLNQPQHF.

This clone was seen a handful of times. The J gene is TRBJ1-2, the V gene TRBV27; 10 bases align to TRBD1. The junction had 13 bases not matched to a gene; V was cut back by 9 bases and J by 6 bases. CDR1 and CDR2 (germline): MNHEY, SMNVEV (reference sequence). This CDR3 has 15 amino acids. In nucleotides, the CDR3 is TGTGCCAGTAGCACAATCGGGACAGGGGTAGATGGCTACACCTTC. Its protein product is CASSTIGTGVDGYTF.

The V call is TRBV19, the J call TRBJ2-5, with D possibly being TRBD1 (6 bases). V lost 5 bases and J lost 2, with 12 bases in between. CDR1 and CDR2 (germline): LNHDA, SQIVND (reference sequence). This CDR3 region has 14 residues. For the CDR3, the DNA is TGTGCCAGTAGTTCCTACGGACAGCAAGAGACCCAGTACTTC. Its protein product is CASSSYGQQETQYF.

The V call is TRBV6-1, the J call TRBJ1-5, with D perhaps TRBD1 (5 bases). Germline lookup yields CDR1 MNHNS and CDR2 SASEGT. There are 11 residues in the CDR3. V was pared by 10 bases and J by 4 bases, with 8 bases between. The CDR3 nucleotides read TGTGCCACGGGACTGAATCAGCCCCAGCATTTT. Encoded protein: CATGLNQPQHF.

J is TRBJ1-1 and V is TRBV18; 7 positions match TRBD1. The germline V gene has CDR1 KGHSH and CDR2 LQKENI. The CDR3 runs 16 residues. V lost 3 bases, J lost 4 bases, and 11 bases stayed unmatched. The CDR3 coding sequence is TGTGCCAGCTCACCCCCGAGGGCAGGGGGGAGCACTGAAGCTTTCTTT. Translation: CASSPPRAGGSTEAFF. Using reference TRBV18 and TRBJ1-1 for the parts outside the CDR3, the full variable domain is NAGVMQNPRHLVRRRGQEARLRCSPMKGHSHVYWYRQLPEEGLKFMVYLQKENIIDESGMPKERFSAEFPKEGPSILRIQQVVRGDSAAYFCASSPPRAGGSTEAFFGQGTRLTVV.

This clone occurred a few times. The chain links TRBV9 to TRBJ2-1; D perhaps matches TRBD1 (6 bases). This CDR3 contains 15 residues. Trimming took off 4 bases at V and 5 bases at J, with 16 bases between the two ends. The germline V gene encodes CDR1 SGDLS and CDR2 YYNGEE. CDR3: CASSLSGGVDNEQFF. The CDR3 DNA sequence: TGTGCCAGCAGCTTAAGTGGGGGCGTTGACAATGAGCAGTTCTTC. Drawing the rest from reference TRBV9 and TRBJ2-1, the complete variable domain is DSGVTQTPKHLITATGQRVTLRCSPRSGDLSVYWYQQSLDQGLQFLIQYYNGEERAKGNILERFSAQQFPDLHSELNLSSLELGDSALYFCASSLSGGVDNEQFFGPGTRLTVL.

The chain joins TRBV10-1 to TRBJ2-2; D is perhaps TRBD2 (5 bases). V gave up 5 bases and J gave up 6 bases, with 10 bases separating them. The CDR3 spans 13 residues. The germline V gene has CDR1 WNHNN and CDR2 SYGVQD (reference sequence). DNA of the CDR3: TGCGCCAGCAGTCACTCCGGGGCCGGGGAGCTGTTTTTT. Its translation: CASSHSGAGELFF.

V gene TRBV30 combines with J gene TRBJ1-3; TRBD1 matches 7 bases. CDR3 length: 14 residues. CDR1 and CDR2 (germline): GTSNPN, SVGIG (reference sequence). V was clipped by 3 bases and J by 0 bases; unmatched bases: 2. The CDR3, as DNA: TGTGCCTGGAGCTGGGACAGCTCTGGAAACACCATATATTTT. Amino acid sequence: CAWSWDSSGNTIYF.

V and J are TRBV28 and TRBJ1-2; D not resolved. Germline V lookup: CDR1 MDHEN, CDR2 SYDVKM. V dropped 3 bases and J dropped 0 bases, with 8 bases sitting between them. The CDR3 is 14 residues long. The CDR3 sequence: CASSLELANYGYTF. The CDR3 DNA is TGTGCCAGCAGTTTGGAGCTGGCTAACTATGGCTACACCTTC.